This is a list of T cell receptor beta chains from one sample in a study of T cell changes during pregnancy in multiple sclerosis. The data were produced by immunoSEQ multiplex PCR, yet TCRdb's version contains in-frame clones alone and is incomplete. The sample holds tens of thousands of clones; roughly 92% are singletons and the top ten take around 3.5%. Source: peripheral blood, taken after pregnancy. These receptors originate from a female donor in good health, enrolled as a control in a pregnancy study. Both conserved end residues are part of each CDR3. A D gene is named only where the DNA matches it firmly. Some rows mark clone size as missing; the rest say once, few, many or name a class of expanded clone.

V: TRBV5-1; size: once; D: -; J: TRBJ1-4; CDR3: CASSSTYREKLFF; DNA: TGCGCCAGCAGCTCCACCTACCGGGAAAAACTGTTTTTT
V: TRBV7-9; size: once; D: TRBD1; J: TRBJ1-1; CDR3: CASSYGQGGTEAFF; DNA: TGTGCCAGCAGCTATGGACAGGGCGGCACTGAAGCTTTCTTT
V: TRBV28; size: -; D: -; J: TRBJ1-5; CDR3: CASSTQGRGNQPQHF; DNA: TGTGCCAGCAGTACACAGGGACGCGGCAATCAGCCCCAGCATTTT
V: TRBV18; size: -; D: -; J: TRBJ2-5; CDR3: CATLSGLAETQYF; DNA: TGTGCAACGCTATCGGGGTTAGCAGAGACCCAGTACTTC
V: TRBV15; size: -; D: -; J: TRBJ2-1; CDR3: CATSFRQDEQFF; DNA: TGTGCCACCAGCTTTCGACAGGATGAGCAGTTCTTC
V: TRBV7-2; size: -; D: TRBD1; J: TRBJ1-2; CDR3: CASSLAGQERYGYTF; DNA: TGTGCCAGCAGCTTAGCGGGACAGGAGAGGTATGGCTACACCTTC
V: TRBV7-9; size: once; D: TRBD1; J: TRBJ1-2; CDR3: CASSLPRTGELDYGYTF; DNA: TGTGCCAGCAGCTTACCCAGAACAGGGGAGTTGGACTATGGCTACACCTTC
V: TRBV9; size: -; D: TRBD1; J: TRBJ2-3; CDR3: CASSVTKGGADTQYF; DNA: TGTGCCAGCAGCGTAACGAAAGGGGGCGCAGATACGCAGTATTTT
V: TRBV5-1; size: -; D: TRBD1; J: TRBJ2-5; CDR3: CASSPGTGRRETQYF; DNA: TGCGCCAGCAGCCCGGGGACAGGGCGGCGGGAGACCCAGTACTTC
V: TRBV9; size: -; D: TRBD2; J: TRBJ2-2; CDR3: CASSALGGEEGGELFF; DNA: TGTGCCAGCAGTGCACTCGGGGGGGAGGAAGGCGGGGAGCTGTTTTTT
V: TRBV11-2; size: -; D: -; J: TRBJ2-5; CDR3: CASSLGGGGLAETQYF; DNA: TGTGCCAGCAGCTTAGGGGGAGGAGGGTTGGCGGAGACCCAGTACTTC
V: TRBV5-4; size: -; D: TRBD2; J: TRBJ2-5; CDR3: CASSPTLAGMRETQYF; DNA: TGTGCCAGCAGCCCTACTCTAGCGGGGATGCGGGAGACCCAGTACTTC
V: TRBV11-1; size: -; D: TRBD2; J: TRBJ2-7; CDR3: CASSLLLAGGWGEQYF; DNA: TGTGCCAGCAGCTTACTCCTAGCGGGAGGATGGGGCGAGCAGTACTTC
V: TRBV19; size: -; D: TRBD1; J: TRBJ2-1; CDR3: CASSADTGEYYNEQFF; DNA: TGTGCCAGTAGTGCAGATACAGGGGAATACTACAATGAGCAGTTCTTC
V: TRBV6-6; size: -; D: TRBD1; J: TRBJ1-6; CDR3: CASSTRTGRFSPLHF; DNA: TGTGCCAGCAGTACCAGGACAGGGCGCTTCTCACCCCTCCACTTT
V: TRBV7-9; size: -; D: -; J: TRBJ1-2; CDR3: CASSLEWRNYGYTF; DNA: TGTGCCAGCAGCTTAGAGTGGAGGAACTATGGCTACACCTTC
V: TRBV4-3; size: -; D: -; J: TRBJ2-7; CDR3: CASSQDFSIYNYEQYF; DNA: TGCGCCAGCAGCCAAGATTTTAGCATCTATAACTACGAGCAGTACTTC
V: TRBV29-1; size: -; D: TRBD1; J: TRBJ2-7; CDR3: CSASGQGGGEQYF; DNA: TGCAGCGCCTCGGGACAGGGAGGCGGTGAGCAGTACTTC
V: TRBV27; size: -; D: TRBD2; J: TRBJ2-7; CDR3: CASSLYPTSGRGEQYF; DNA: TGTGCCAGCAGTTTATATCCCACTAGCGGGAGAGGTGAGCAGTACTTC
V: TRBV28; size: once; D: TRBD1; J: TRBJ1-2; CDR3: CASSFGQGNGYTF; DNA: TGTGCCAGCAGTTTCGGACAGGGGAATGGCTACACCTTC
V: TRBV30; size: -; D: -; J: TRBJ1-5; CDR3: CARSVQGNQPQHF; DNA: TGTGCCCGGAGTGTTCAGGGGAACCAGCCCCAGCATTTT
V: TRBV7-9; size: -; D: TRBD2; J: TRBJ2-1; CDR3: CASSLWPGTSGSGNEQFF; DNA: TGTGCCAGCAGCTTATGGCCGGGGACTAGCGGGAGCGGCAATGAGCAGTTCTTC
V: TRBV5-6; size: -; D: -; J: TRBJ2-4; CDR3: CASSLGPSFETSAKNIQYF; DNA: TGTGCCAGCAGCTTGGGTCCCTCCTTCGAGACTAGTGCCAAAAACATTCAGTACTTC
V: TRBV6-4; size: -; D: -; J: TRBJ2-2; CDR3: CASSDRLETGELFF; DNA: TGTGCCAGCAGTGACCGATTAGAGACCGGGGAGCTGTTTTTT
V: TRBV2; size: -; D: TRBD2; J: TRBJ2-5; CDR3: CASSEVLAGGETQYF; DNA: TGTGCCAGCAGTGAAGTGCTAGCGGGAGGGGAGACCCAGTACTTC
V: TRBV19; size: -; D: TRBD1; J: TRBJ1-2; CDR3: CASSPKGGQGQNYGYTF; DNA: TGTGCCAGTAGTCCCAAGGGGGGACAGGGTCAGAACTATGGCTACACCTTC
V: TRBV4-2; size: -; D: TRBD2; J: TRBJ2-3; CDR3: CASSQVGLARGGDTQYF; DNA: TGTGCCAGCAGCCAAGTGGGACTAGCTAGAGGGGGGGATACGCAGTATTTT
V: TRBV7-6; size: -; D: TRBD1; J: TRBJ1-5; CDR3: CASSLGTGYNSNQPQHF; DNA: TGTGCCAGCAGCTTAGGGACAGGTTATAATAGCAATCAGCCCCAGCATTTT
V: TRBV6-6; size: -; D: -; J: TRBJ2-7; CDR3: CASSYNWDFDEQYF; DNA: TGTGCCAGCAGTTACAACTGGGACTTCGACGAGCAGTACTTC
V: TRBV18; size: -; D: TRBD1; J: TRBJ2-2; CDR3: CASSGQGANTGELFF; DNA: TGTGCCAGCTCAGGACAGGGGGCGAACACCGGGGAGCTGTTTTTT
V: TRBV9; size: -; D: TRBD1; J: TRBJ1-1; CDR3: CASSVTGGGTEAFF; DNA: TGTGCCAGCAGCGTGACAGGGGGAGGGACTGAAGCTTTCTTT
V: TRBV19; size: -; D: TRBD1; J: TRBJ1-6; CDR3: CASSPGTGDNSPLHF; DNA: TGTGCCAGTAGTCCCGGGACAGGGGATAATTCACCCCTCCACTTT
V: TRBV7-9; size: -; D: TRBD2; J: TRBJ2-3; CDR3: CASSLLTSPSTDTQYF; DNA: TGTGCCAGCAGCCTACTGACTAGCCCAAGCACAGATACGCAGTATTTT
V: TRBV27; size: -; D: TRBD1; J: TRBJ2-5; CDR3: CASSRDRAETQYF; DNA: TGTGCCAGCAGTCGGGACAGGGCGGAGACCCAGTACTTC
V: TRBV29-1; size: -; D: -; J: TRBJ1-2; CDR3: CSVEGGQGSDGYTF; DNA: TGCAGCGTTGAAGGTGGGCAGGGGAGTGACGGCTACACCTTC
V: TRBV30; size: -; D: TRBD2; J: TRBJ2-1; CDR3: CAWTSGTNEQFF; DNA: TGTGCCTGGACTAGCGGGACGAATGAGCAGTTCTTC
V: TRBV5-8; size: once; D: -; J: TRBJ2-1; CDR3: CASSLAFQEQFF; DNA: TGTGCCAGCAGCTTGGCCTTCCAGGAGCAGTTCTTC
V: TRBV28; size: -; D: -; J: TRBJ2-7; CDR3: CASSLPPGYPREQYF; DNA: TGTGCCAGCAGTCTTCCTCCAGGGTATCCGCGTGAGCAGTACTTC
V: TRBV7-2; size: -; D: -; J: TRBJ1-2; CDR3: CASSLSGLGYTF; DNA: TGTGCCAGCAGCTTATCAGGGCTTGGCTACACCTTC
V: TRBV28; size: -; D: -; J: TRBJ1-6; CDR3: CASSLRAGPLNSPLHF; DNA: TGTGCCAGCAGTTTACGGGCAGGGCCCCTCAATTCACCCCTCCACTTT
V: TRBV5-1; size: -; D: TRBD2; J: TRBJ2-3; CDR3: CASSLGGSGGLTDTQYF; DNA: TGCGCCAGCAGCTTGGGTGGTAGCGGGGGTTTAACAGATACGCAGTATTTT
V: TRBV28; size: -; D: -; J: TRBJ2-2; CDR3: CASSPLDLGDLPGELFF; DNA: TGTGCCAGCAGTCCCCTTGACCTAGGGGATTTGCCCGGGGAGCTGTTTTTT
V: TRBV18; size: once; D: -; J: TRBJ1-5; CDR3: CASSPWRPQEGQPQHF; DNA: TGTGCCAGCTCACCGTGGAGGCCCCAAGAAGGTCAGCCCCAGCATTTT
V: TRBV18; size: -; D: -; J: TRBJ1-2; CDR3: CASSFSRDTDYGYTF; DNA: TGTGCCAGCTCATTTTCCCGGGACACGGACTATGGCTACACCTTC
V: TRBV19; size: -; D: TRBD1; J: TRBJ2-5; CDR3: CASRETGGAETQYF; DNA: TGTGCCAGTAGGGAAACAGGGGGCGCGGAGACCCAGTACTTC
V: TRBV2; size: -; D: -; J: TRBJ1-1; CDR3: CASSQGKGRAFF; DNA: TGTGCCAGCAGTCAGGGAAAGGGTCGAGCTTTCTTT
V: TRBV7-3; size: -; D: -; J: TRBJ2-1; CDR3: CASSQTSLDSDEQFF; DNA: TGTGCCAGCAGCCAAACCAGTCTAGACAGTGATGAGCAGTTCTTC
V: TRBV19; size: -; D: TRBD2; J: TRBJ2-5; CDR3: CATGTSGSETQYF; DNA: TGTGCCACCGGGACTAGCGGGAGTGAGACCCAGTACTTC
V: TRBV5-4; size: -; D: TRBD1; J: TRBJ2-7; CDR3: CASSLGQGSYEQYF; DNA: TGTGCCAGCAGCTTGGGACAGGGCTCCTACGAGCAGTACTTC
V: TRBV29-1; size: -; D: -; J: TRBJ1-2; CDR3: CSVDSFNYGYTF; DNA: TGCAGCGTTGACAGTTTCAACTATGGCTACACCTTC
V: TRBV28; size: -; D: TRBD1; J: TRBJ1-4; CDR3: CASSFSGGRGPHEKLFF; DNA: TGTGCCAGCAGTTTTTCAGGGGGCAGGGGGCCCCATGAAAAACTGTTTTTT
V: TRBV4-2; size: -; D: -; J: TRBJ2-7; CDR3: CASSQGAVPSSYEQYF; DNA: TGTGCCAGCAGCCAAGGGGCAGTGCCCAGCTCCTACGAGCAGTACTTC
V: TRBV27; size: -; D: TRBD1; J: TRBJ2-1; CDR3: CASRPTGVGEQFF; DNA: TGTGCCAGCAGACCCACAGGGGTGGGGGAGCAGTTCTTC
V: TRBV11-3; size: -; D: -; J: TRBJ2-7; CDR3: CASSLLGHEQYF; DNA: TGTGCCAGCAGCCTCCTTGGCCACGAGCAGTACTTC